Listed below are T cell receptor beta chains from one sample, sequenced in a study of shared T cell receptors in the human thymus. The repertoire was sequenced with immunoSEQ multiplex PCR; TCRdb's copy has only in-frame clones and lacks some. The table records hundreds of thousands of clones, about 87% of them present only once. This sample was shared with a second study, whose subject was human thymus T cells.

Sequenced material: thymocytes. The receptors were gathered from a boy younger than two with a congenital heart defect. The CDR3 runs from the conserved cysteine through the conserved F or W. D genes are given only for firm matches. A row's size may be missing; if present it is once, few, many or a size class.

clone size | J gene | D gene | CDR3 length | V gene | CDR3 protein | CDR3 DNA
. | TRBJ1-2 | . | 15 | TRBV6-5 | CASSYSVVRRYGYTF | TGTGCCAGCAGTTACTCTGTGGTGAGGCGCTATGGCTACACCTTC
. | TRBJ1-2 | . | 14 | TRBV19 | CASSIPTATYGYTF | TGTGCCAGTAGTATCCCGACAGCTACCTATGGCTACACCTTC
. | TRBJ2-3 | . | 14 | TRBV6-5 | CASSYSAGTDTQYF | TGTGCCAGCAGTTACTCGGCGGGCACAGATACGCAGTATTTT
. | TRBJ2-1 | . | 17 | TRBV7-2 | CASSLSADLGPYNEQFF | TGTGCCAGCAGCTTGTCAGCGGACCTAGGTCCCTACAATGAGCAGTTCTTC
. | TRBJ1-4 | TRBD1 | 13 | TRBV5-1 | CASHQGANEKLFF | TGCGCCAGCCATCAGGGGGCAAATGAAAAACTGTTTTTT
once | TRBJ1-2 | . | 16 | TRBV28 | CASSHASQGSNYGYTF | TGTGCCAGCAGTCACGCCTCACAGGGTTCTAACTATGGCTACACCTTC
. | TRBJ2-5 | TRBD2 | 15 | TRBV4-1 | CASSLLAGSQETQYF | TGCGCCAGCAGCTTACTAGCGGGGAGCCAAGAGACCCAGTACTTC
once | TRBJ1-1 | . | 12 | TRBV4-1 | CASSQDRQGAFF | TGCGCCAGCAGCCAAGATCGGCAGGGGGCTTTCTTT
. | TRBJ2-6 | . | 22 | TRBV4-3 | CASSQGRGSPKRLSSGANVLTF | TGCGCCAGCAGCCAAGGCAGGGGTTCTCCTAAAAGGTTGAGCTCTGGGGCCAACGTCCTGACTTTC
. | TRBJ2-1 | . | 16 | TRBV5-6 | CASSWDTGLTYNEQFF | TGTGCCAGCAGCTGGGACACAGGGTTAACCTACAATGAGCAGTTCTTC
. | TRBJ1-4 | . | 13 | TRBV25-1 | CASRGRDGEKLFF | TGTGCCAGCAGAGGACGGGATGGGGAAAAACTGTTTTTT
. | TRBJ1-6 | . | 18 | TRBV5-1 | CASSLSLTGKHYNSPLHF | TGCGCCAGCAGCTTGTCATTGACAGGAAAGCACTATAATTCCCCCCTCCACTTT
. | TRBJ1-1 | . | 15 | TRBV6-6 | CASSTRDRKYTEAFF | TGTGCCAGCAGTACCAGGGATAGGAAATACACTGAAGCTTTCTTT
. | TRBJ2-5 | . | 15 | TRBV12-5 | CASGFGTGPGETQYF | TGTGCTAGTGGTTTCGGGACTGGTCCTGGGGAGACCCAGTACTTC